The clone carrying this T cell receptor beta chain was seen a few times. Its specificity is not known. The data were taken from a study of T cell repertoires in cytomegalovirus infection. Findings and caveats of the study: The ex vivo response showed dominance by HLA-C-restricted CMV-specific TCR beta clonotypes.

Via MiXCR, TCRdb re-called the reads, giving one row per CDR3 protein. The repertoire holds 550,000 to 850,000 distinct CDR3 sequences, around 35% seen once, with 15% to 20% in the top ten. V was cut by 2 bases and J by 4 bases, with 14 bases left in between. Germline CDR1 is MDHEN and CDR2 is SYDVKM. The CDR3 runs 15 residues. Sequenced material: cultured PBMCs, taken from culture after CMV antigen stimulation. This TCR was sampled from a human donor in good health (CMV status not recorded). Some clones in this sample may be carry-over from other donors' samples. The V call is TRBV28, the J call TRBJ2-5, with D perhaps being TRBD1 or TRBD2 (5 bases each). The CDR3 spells CASSLKGKGRETQYF. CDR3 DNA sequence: TGTGCCAGCAGTTTAAAGGGGAAGGGACGAGAGACCCAGTACTTC.